The clone carrying this T cell receptor (beta chain) showed up just a few times. This sample is part of a study of identical twins. One entry per CDR3 protein, called by TCRdb with MiXCR from the 5' RACE reads. The sample carries 1.5 million to 2 million distinct CDR3 sequences, about 31% recorded once. The clonotype originates from a newborn girl in good health. Sequencing was done on a sample of cord blood.

The CDR3 here is CASIRQGGVLDTEAFF. CDR3 nucleotides: TGTGCCAGCATAAGACAGGGAGGGGTTTTGGACACTGAAGCTTTCTTT. The chain is built from TRBV6-1 and TRBJ1-1, with 7 bases identical to TRBD1. The CDR3 extends over 16 amino acids. Germline CDR1 and CDR2: MNHNS and SASEGT. V was pared by 7 bases and J by 3 bases, with 14 bases of the junction left unmatched.